One and the same sample provided the 22 T cell receptor beta chains below, sequenced in a study of T cell changes during pregnancy in multiple sclerosis (dated by TCRdb to about 2019). The receptor library was made with the immunoSEQ multiplex PCR assay. TCRdb provides this immuneACCESS table in a form limited to in-frame rearrangements. Some clones are lacking; in checked studies, under half of them reflect an unresolved V gene, and why the rest are absent is not known. The sample table contains around 47,000 clones; only one count was recorded for 95% to 97% of them. 0.85% to 1% of the sample is in the top ten clones. The starting material was peripheral blood, obtained in the second trimester of pregnancy. Receptor source: a female donor with multiple sclerosis, enrolled in a pregnancy study.

The genes are TRBV4-2 and TRBJ1-4, with no clear D. Germline values: CDR1 LGHNA, CDR2 YNFKEQ. The CDR3 runs 15 residues. The V end was cut by 0 bases, the J end by 0 bases, with 5 bases between. The DNA of the CDR3 is TGTGCCAGCAGCCAAGAGGGAGCAACTAATGAAAAACTGTTTTTT. Translated: CASSQEGATNEKLFF.

A note on this clone: Within the sample, other DNA sequences also encode this same CDR3. The CDR3 protein is CASSRGQGAYEQYF. CDR3 coding DNA: TGTGCCAGTAGCAGGGGACAGGGGGCGTACGAGCAGTACTTC. The chain couples TRBV19 to TRBJ2-7; 12 nucleotides line up with TRBD1. CDR1 is LNHDA and CDR2 is SQIVND in the germline V gene (reference sequence). V gave up 6 bases and J gave up 4 bases; unmatched junction bases: 4. This CDR3 is 14 amino acids long. Variable domain in full (rest from reference TRBV19 and TRBJ2-7): DGGITQSPKYLFRKEGQNVTLSCEQNLNHDAMYWYRQDPGQGLRLIYYSQIVNDFQKGDIAEGYSVSREKKESFPLTVTSAQKNPTAFYLCASSRGQGAYEQYFGPGTRLTVT.

The chain carries TRBV27 and TRBJ1-1; the D gene is possibly TRBD1 (6 bases). Trimming shortened V by 5 bases and J by 1 base, and 11 bases separated the two germline ends. The CDR3 loop spans 14 amino acids. Germline V gene data show CDR1 as MNHEY and CDR2 as SMNVEV (reference sequence). CDR3 sequence reads: CASSKPGQNTEAFF. The CDR3 nucleotides read TGTGCCAGCAGTAAACCGGGACAGAACACTGAAGCTTTCTTT.

The chain carries TRBV27 and TRBJ2-7; the match to TRBD2 covers 10 bases. This CDR3 contains 16 residues. The germline V gene has CDR1 MNHEY and CDR2 SMNVEV (reference sequence). Trimming took 5 bases from V and 1 from J; bases not matched to a gene: 8. The CDR3 DNA reads TGTGCCAGCAGTCCCAGACTAGCGGGTCGTTCCTACGAGCAGTACTTC. Translation: CASSPRLAGRSYEQYF.

The chain combines TRBV9 with TRBJ1-2, with D perhaps TRBD1 (6 bases). Germline V gene lookup returns CDR1 SGDLS and CDR2 YYNGEE. The CDR3 loop spans 13 amino acids. With 3 bases removed from V and 7 bases from J, the gap between germline ends came to 13 bases. This chain's CDR3 is CASSDRDSGGYTF. CDR3 in DNA: TGTGCCAGCAGCGACAGGGATAGTGGTGGCTACACCTTC.

This chain joins TRBV29-1 and TRBJ1-5; unclear D gene. CDR3 length equals 12 residues. Germline CDR1 SQVTM, CDR2 ANQGSEA. V was shortened by 5 bases and J by 2 bases, with 7 bases between the two germline ends. The CDR3 reads CSVSSGNQPQHF. CDR3 sequence (DNA): TGCAGCGTTTCGAGTGGCAATCAGCCCCAGCATTTT.

The chain links TRBV28 to TRBJ2-3, with D perhaps matching TRBD2 (6 bases). The germline V gene has CDR1 MDHEN and CDR2 SYDVKM. Trimming cost V 6 bases and J 1 base, with 17 bases left between them. The CDR3 length is 16 residues. CDR3 sequence reads: CASSRMGLTGTDTQYF. The CDR3 DNA is TGTGCCAGCAGCCGCATGGGACTCACAGGCACAGATACGCAGTATTTT. Supplemented by reference TRBV28 and TRBJ2-3, the full variable domain reads DVKVTQSSRYLVKRTGEKVFLECVQDMDHENMFWYRQDPGLGLRLIYFSYDVKMKEKGDIPEGYSVSREKKERFSLILESASTNQTSMYLCASSRMGLTGTDTQYFGPGTRLTVL.

The J gene is TRBJ2-7, the V gene TRBV6-1, with D possibly being TRBD2 (6 bases). Per the germline V gene, CDR1 is MNHNS and CDR2 is SASEGT. CDR3 length equals 15 residues. Deletions cut 7 bases from V and 3 bases from J, with 19 bases between. Written as DNA, the CDR3 is TGTGCCAGCATATTTCACCGGGACTCGAACTACGAGCAGTACTTC. Translated, it gives CASIFHRDSNYEQYF.

The V call is TRBV2, the J call TRBJ1-1; weak D call: TRBD1 (5 bases). The CDR3 has 14 amino acids. Germline V gives CDR1 SNHLY, CDR2 FYNNEI. V shed 4 bases and J shed 7 bases, with 16 bases lying between them. CDR3 nucleotide sequence: TGTGCCAGCAGTGTTGGTCAGGGATATGGTGAAGCTTTCTTT. This sequence encodes CASSVGQGYGEAFF.

The gene calls are TRBV28 and TRBJ2-5; 7 bases are a match to TRBD2. Germline V gene lookup returns CDR1 MDHEN and CDR2 SYDVKM. The CDR3 is made up of 15 amino acids. J was trimmed by 0 bases and V by 3 bases; bases with no gene match: 4. This chain's CDR3 is CASSLGLTYQETQYF. The CDR3 DNA follows: TGTGCCAGCAGTTTGGGACTAACGTACCAAGAGACCCAGTACTTC.

The V call is TRBV6-6, the J call TRBJ1-3, with 10 bases identical to TRBD1. Germline assignment: CDR1 MNHNY and CDR2 SVGAGI (reference sequence). The trim removed 2 bases at V and 5 bases at J, leaving 6 bases unmatched. The CDR3 loop spans 16 amino acids. The CDR3 region has the DNA TGTGCCAGCAGTTACCCCGACAGGGGGCAAAGAAACACCATATATTTT. Translating it yields CASSYPDRGQRNTIYF.

The rearrangement joins TRBV19 to TRBJ1-6, with TRBD1 identical over 12 bases. This CDR3 has 15 residues. Trimming removed 6 bases from V and 9 bases from J; junction bases left unmatched: 6. Germline CDR1 LNHDA, CDR2 SQIVND (reference sequence). CDR3 region: CASSRDRGRSSPLHF. The CDR3 nucleotides are TGTGCCAGTAGCAGGGACAGGGGGCGCAGTTCACCCCTCCACTTT.

The V gene is TRBV18, the J gene TRBJ1-5, with D tentatively TRBD1 (6 bases). The length of the CDR3 is 13 residues. V was cut by 3 bases and J by 4 bases, with 7 bases left in between. Germline V CDR1 and CDR2: KGHSH, LQKENI. The chain's CDR3 is CASSPQGNQPQHF. CDR3 sequence (DNA): TGTGCCAGCTCACCTCAGGGGAATCAGCCCCAGCATTTT.

The V call is TRBV19, the J call TRBJ1-4, with D maybe TRBD1 (5 bases). Germline CDR1 is LNHDA and CDR2 is SQIVND (reference sequence). This CDR3 is 17 amino acids long. Trimming took 5 bases from V and 0 from J, leaving 16 bases between them. Here the CDR3 reads CASSSGVRGSTNEKLFF. The CDR3, as DNA: TGTGCCAGTAGTTCAGGAGTCCGGGGGTCAACTAATGAAAAACTGTTTTTT.

V gene TRBV7-9 combines with J gene TRBJ2-1; weak D call: TRBD1 (7 bases). The CDR3 is made up of 14 amino acids. V was trimmed by 5 bases and J by 5 bases, leaving 13 bases between them. The V gene's germline CDR1 is SEHNR and CDR2 FQNEAQ (reference sequence). CDR3 bases: TGTGCCAGCAGCGCCCAGGGGGGTCACAATGAGCAGTTCTTC. Translated, it gives CASSAQGGHNEQFF.

The chain combines TRBV5-1 with TRBJ2-2; possible D gene TRBD1, 6 bases. There are 14 residues in the CDR3. Looked up from germline, CDR1 is SGHRS and CDR2 is YFSETQ. The V gene lost 4 bases and the J gene lost 5 bases, with 12 bases spanning the gap. CDR3 loop: CASSRSGQTGELFF. DNA for the CDR3: TGCGCCAGCAGCCGGTCAGGACAGACCGGGGAGCTGTTTTTT.

V usage is TRBV28 and J usage is TRBJ2-2, with D tentatively TRBD1 (6 bases). CDR1 MDHEN and CDR2 SYDVKM come from the germline V gene. This CDR3 spans 15 amino acids. Trimming pared 7 bases from V and 4 bases from J, leaving 16 bases between. The CDR3, as DNA: TGTGCCAGCACAGTTTACAGGGCTCGCACCGGGGAGCTGTTTTTT. This codes for CASTVYRARTGELFF.

This chain connects TRBV28 to TRBJ1-4, with 11 positions matching TRBD1. The junction had 6 bases not matched to a gene; V was cut back by 5 bases and J by 7 bases. The length of the CDR3 is 15 residues. Germline V gene data show CDR1 as MDHEN and CDR2 as SYDVKM. CDR3 region: CASSISGTGGEKLFF. The CDR3 nucleotides are TGTGCCAGCAGTATCTCCGGGACAGGGGGTGAAAAACTGTTTTTT.

This clone is a singleton in its sample. The J gene is TRBJ2-7, the V gene TRBV7-9; 9 positions agree with TRBD1. J was trimmed by 3 bases and V by 4 bases; bases with no gene match: 4. The germline V gene has CDR1 SEHNR and CDR2 FQNEAQ (reference sequence). This CDR3 contains 14 residues. In DNA form, the CDR3 reads TGTGCCAGCAGCTCTAGGACAGGGGACTACGAGCAGTACTTC. It yields the protein CASSSRTGDYEQYF.

This clone was observed once. The chain recombines TRBV5-1 with TRBJ2-3, with 11 bases that match TRBD2. This CDR3 is built from 17 residues. Germline values: CDR1 SGHRS, CDR2 YFSETQ. J lost 2 bases, V lost 1 base, and 6 bases had no gene match. The CDR3 loop reads CASSLLAGGPSTDTQYF. CDR3 bases: TGCGCCAGCAGCTTGTTAGCGGGGGGGCCGTCCACAGATACGCAGTATTTT.

V usage is TRBV7-9 and J usage is TRBJ2-7; 8 nucleotides match TRBD2. Germline trimming cut 5 bases from V and 2 bases from J; bases unmatched to any gene: 8. The CDR3 contains 15 residues. Germline values: CDR1 SEHNR, CDR2 FQNEAQ (reference sequence). The CDR3 bases are TGTGCCAGCAGCCGTAGCGGGATGGATCCCTACGAGCAGTACTTC. Translation gives CASSRSGMDPYEQYF.

DNA of the CDR3: TGCGCCAGCAGCGTAGGGGTGGAAGAGACCCAGTACTTC. Protein sequence: CASSVGVEETQYF. The chain links TRBV5-1 to TRBJ2-5, with a tentative D call TRBD1 (5 bases). This CDR3 has 13 residues. CDR1 and CDR2 from the germline V gene are SGHRS and YFSETQ. The V and J ends lost 4 bases and 3 bases respectively, with 10 bases between them.